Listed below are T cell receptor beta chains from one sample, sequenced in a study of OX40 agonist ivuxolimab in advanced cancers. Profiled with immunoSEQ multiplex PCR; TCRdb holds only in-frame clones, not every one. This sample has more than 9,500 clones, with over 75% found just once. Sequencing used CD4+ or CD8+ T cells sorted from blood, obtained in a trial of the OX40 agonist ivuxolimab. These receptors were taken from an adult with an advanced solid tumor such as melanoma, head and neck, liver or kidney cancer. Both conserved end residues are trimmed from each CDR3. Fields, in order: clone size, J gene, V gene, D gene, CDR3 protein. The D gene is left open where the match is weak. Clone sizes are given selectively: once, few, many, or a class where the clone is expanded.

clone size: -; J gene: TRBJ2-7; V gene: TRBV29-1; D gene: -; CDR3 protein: SIPVRGGEY
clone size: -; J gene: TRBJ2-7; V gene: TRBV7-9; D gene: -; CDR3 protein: ASSAGAVSYEQY
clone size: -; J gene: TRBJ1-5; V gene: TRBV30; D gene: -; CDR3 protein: AWSAGVGNQPQH
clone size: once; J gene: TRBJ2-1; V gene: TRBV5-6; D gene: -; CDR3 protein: ASSLGQTYNEQF
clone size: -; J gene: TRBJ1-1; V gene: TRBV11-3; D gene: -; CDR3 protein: ASSELDVEAF
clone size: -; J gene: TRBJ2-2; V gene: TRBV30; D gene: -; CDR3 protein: AWSGLANTGELF
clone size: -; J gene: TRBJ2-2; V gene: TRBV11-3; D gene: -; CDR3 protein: ASSLVSPLQLSTGELF
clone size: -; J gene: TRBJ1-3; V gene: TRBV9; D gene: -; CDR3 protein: ASSASGVPGNTIY
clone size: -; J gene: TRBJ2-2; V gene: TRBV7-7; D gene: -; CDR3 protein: ASSPDNYANTGELF
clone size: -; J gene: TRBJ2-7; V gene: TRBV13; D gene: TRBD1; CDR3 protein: ASSVTGQGGYEQY
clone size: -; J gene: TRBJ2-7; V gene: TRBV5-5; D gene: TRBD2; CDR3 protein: ASSLTSGELGEQY
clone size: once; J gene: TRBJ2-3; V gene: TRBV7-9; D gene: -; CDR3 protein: ASSLGGATQY
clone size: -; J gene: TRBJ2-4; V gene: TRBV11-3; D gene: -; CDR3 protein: ASSLEAGGTKNIQY
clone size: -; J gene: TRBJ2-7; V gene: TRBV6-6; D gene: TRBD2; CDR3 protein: ASSDSPGLNYEQY
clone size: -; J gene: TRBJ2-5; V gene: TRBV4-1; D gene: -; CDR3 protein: ASSHPRRGGETQY
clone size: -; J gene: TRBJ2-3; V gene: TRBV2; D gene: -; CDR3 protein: ASSAGLVPDTQY
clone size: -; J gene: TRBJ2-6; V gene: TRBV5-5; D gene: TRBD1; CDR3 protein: ASSLTDRGRGANVLT
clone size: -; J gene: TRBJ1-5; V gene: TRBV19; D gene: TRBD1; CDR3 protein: ASSNIGTGWGQPQH
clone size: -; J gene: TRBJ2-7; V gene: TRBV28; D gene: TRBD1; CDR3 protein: ASSLLRDRPLEQY
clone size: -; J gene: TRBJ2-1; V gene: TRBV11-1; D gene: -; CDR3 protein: ASSLQGNEQF
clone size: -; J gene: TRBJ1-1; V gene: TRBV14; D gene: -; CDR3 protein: ASSQFASNTEAF
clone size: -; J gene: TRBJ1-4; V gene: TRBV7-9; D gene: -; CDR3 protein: ASSTSGTTNEKLF
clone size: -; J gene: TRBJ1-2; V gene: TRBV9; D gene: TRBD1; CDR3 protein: ASSVGLQGRTNYGYT
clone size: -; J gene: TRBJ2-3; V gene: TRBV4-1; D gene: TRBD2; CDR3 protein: ASSQELAGGRDTQY
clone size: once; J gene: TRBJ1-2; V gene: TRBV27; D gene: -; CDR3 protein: ASRQLLNREGHYGYT
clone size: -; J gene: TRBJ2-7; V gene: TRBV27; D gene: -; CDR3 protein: ASRSSARGTYEQY
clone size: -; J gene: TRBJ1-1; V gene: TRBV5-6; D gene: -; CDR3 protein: ASSLRDTEAF
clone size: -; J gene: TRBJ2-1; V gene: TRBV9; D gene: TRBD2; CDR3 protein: ASSVAASGNSDEQF
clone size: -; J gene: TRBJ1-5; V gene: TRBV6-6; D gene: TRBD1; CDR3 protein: ASSPPGQGDQPQH
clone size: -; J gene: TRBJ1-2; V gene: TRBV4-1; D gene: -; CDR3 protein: ASSQVEPGDGYT
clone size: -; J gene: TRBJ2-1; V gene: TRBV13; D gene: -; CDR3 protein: ASSPRNDNEQF
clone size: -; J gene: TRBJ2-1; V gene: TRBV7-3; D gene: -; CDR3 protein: ASSLFRASSYNEQF
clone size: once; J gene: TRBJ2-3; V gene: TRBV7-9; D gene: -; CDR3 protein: ASSLSRDHTDTQY
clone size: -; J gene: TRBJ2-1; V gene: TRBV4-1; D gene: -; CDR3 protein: ASSQAVAAYNEQF
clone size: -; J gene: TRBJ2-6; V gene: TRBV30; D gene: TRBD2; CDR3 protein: AWSGLAGVRWGANVLT
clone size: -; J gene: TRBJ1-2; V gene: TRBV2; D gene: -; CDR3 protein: ASSESGAVNYGYT
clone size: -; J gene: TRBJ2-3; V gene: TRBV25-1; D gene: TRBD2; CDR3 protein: ASTSPGTSGSYTDTQY
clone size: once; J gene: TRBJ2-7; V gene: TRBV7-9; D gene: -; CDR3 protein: ASSLRAYEQY
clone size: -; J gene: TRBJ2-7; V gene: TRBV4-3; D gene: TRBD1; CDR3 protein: ASSQESGQGWYEQY
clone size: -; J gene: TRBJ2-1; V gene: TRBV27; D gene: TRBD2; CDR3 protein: ASSFWSSSWAGVGNEQF
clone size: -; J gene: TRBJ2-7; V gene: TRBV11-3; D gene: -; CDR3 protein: ASSSRETISYEQY